These 8 T cell receptor beta chains were all obtained from the same sample, sequenced in a study of vaccination and CD4 T cells after COVID-19. The treatment: approximately 9-day PBMC culture with coronavirus spike peptide pools or control peptides (ViraFEST assay). These receptors lack a known antigen. CD4+ T cells that had been cultured provided DNA sequenced with the Oncomine TCR Beta short-read assay. TCRdb processed the PCR reads anew with MiXCR; each CDR3 protein has one entry. The sample carries 16,000 or so distinct CDR3 sequences, 43% recorded once. The sequenced sample was CD4+ T cells from blood, cultured in vitro, obtained after SARS-CoV-2 vaccination. These TCRs come from a human donor who had recovered from COVID-19.

The chain has TRBV24-1 and TRBJ2-5; D is undetermined. The germline gives CDR1 KGHDR, CDR2 SFDVKD. V lost 2 bases and J lost 1, with 4 bases in between. CDR3 length equals 13 residues. In nucleotides, the CDR3 is TGTGCCACCAGTGATTCCCTCCAAGAGACCCAGTACTTC. Protein: CATSDSLQETQYF.

The chain links TRBV11-2 to TRBJ2-5; D possibly corresponds to TRBD2 (7 bases). Germline CDR1 and CDR2: SGHAT and FQNNGV. The CDR3 runs to 14 residues. The CDR3 DNA is TGTGCTGGGGGGAGGGGGACTACCCAAGAGACCCAGTACTTC. Its translation: CAGGRGTTQETQYF.

V is TRBV7-3 and J is TRBJ1-5, with TRBD1 as a possible D gene (5 bases). The ends were cut back, 5 bases at V and 0 bases at J, with 14 bases in the middle. The germline V gene encodes CDR1 SGHTA and CDR2 FQGTGA. This CDR3 has 16 residues. CDR3 sequence reads: CASSPKGHFSNQPQHF. In DNA form, the CDR3 reads TGTGCCAGCAGCCCCAAGGGGCACTTTAGCAATCAGCCCCAGCATTTT.

This chain links TRBV7-2 with TRBJ1-5, with 8 bases aligning to TRBD1. The ends lost 3 bases at V and 3 bases at J; junction bases unmatched: 1. The germline V gene has CDR1 SGHTA and CDR2 FQGNSA. This CDR3 contains 14 residues. This chain's CDR3 is CASSLTGVNQPQHF. DNA of the CDR3: TGTGCCAGCAGCTTGACAGGGGTCAATCAGCCCCAGCATTTT.

The CDR3 sequence is CASSSTHSTGELFF. In nucleotides, the CDR3 is TGTGCCAGCAGCTCTACCCATAGCACCGGGGAGCTGTTTTTT. The gene calls are TRBV7-2 and TRBJ2-2; D is unclear. CDR3 length: 14 amino acids. V dropped 4 bases and J dropped 4 bases, with 10 bases sitting between them. Germline V CDR1 and CDR2: SGHTA, FQGNSA.

The count of this clonotype is one. V gene TRBV21-1 combines with J gene TRBJ2-3; the table's D call TRBD1 went unverified against the DNA. TRBV21-1 is tagged as a pseudogene. The CDR3 has 15 residues. CDR3 residues: CASSKVEGTGEGQYF. CDR3 coding DNA: TGTGCCAGCAGCAAAGTCGAGGGGACAGGCGAAGGGCAGTATTTT.

The J gene is TRBJ2-3, the V gene TRBV2; D possibly uses TRBD1 or TRBD2 (5 bases each). The V gene's germline CDR1 is SNHLY and CDR2 FYNNEI. This CDR3 has 17 residues. Trimming removed 4 bases at V and 2 bases at J, with 19 bases between. In nucleotides, the CDR3 is TGTGCCAGCAGTGGGGGGTTCGCCGCCGTTGACACAGATACGCAGTATTTT. This translates into CASSGGFAAVDTDTQYF.

This clonotype has more than one count but fewer than ten. This chain joins TRBV20-1 and TRBJ2-3; 13 nucleotides agree with TRBD2. The germline gives CDR1 DFQATT, CDR2 SNEGSKA (reference sequence). This CDR3 comprises 16 residues. The V segment lost 4 bases and the J segment 8 bases; nucleotides outside the gene matches: 12. CDR3 DNA sequence: TGCAGTGCTATACGACTAGCGGGAGGCCGGGGCGGTACGCAGTATTTT. Its protein product is CSAIRLAGGRGGTQYF.